Presented here are 9 T cell receptor beta chains from one specimen sequenced in a study of T-cell reconstitution after alpha-beta-depleted transplantation in children. TCRbeta library construction was performed incorporating unique molecular identifiers. TCRdb processed the PCR reads anew with MiXCR; each CDR3 protein has one entry. The sample lists hundreds of thousands of distinct CDR3 sequences; under 20% were seen once. This sample comprised PBMCs, mostly from graft donor cells, obtained 360 days after TCRalphabeta/CD19-depleted stem cell transplant. These receptor sequences come from a boy less than two years old who had a stem cell transplant for Wiskott-Aldrich syndrome, so the T cells may come from the graft donor.

The CDR3 loop is CASSPIYFPGDEQYF. The CDR3 DNA sequence: TGTGCCAGCAGCCCCATTTACTTTCCCGGAGACGAGCAGTACTTC. The rearrangement uses TRBV5-8 and TRBJ2-7, with D unclear. The germline gives CDR1 SGHTS, CDR2 YDEGEE. V lost 4 bases, J lost 5 bases, and 19 bases lay in between. CDR3 length equals 15 residues.

The chain joins TRBV7-9 to TRBJ2-7; 7 nucleotides align to TRBD2. The CDR3 spans 16 residues. V lost 8 bases to trimming and J lost 4 bases; unmatched junction nucleotides: 17. CDR1 and CDR2 (germline): SEHNR, FQNEAQ (reference sequence). The CDR3: CASDPRMAGVEYEQYF. CDR3 in DNA: TGTGCCAGCGACCCCAGGATGGCGGGAGTAGAATACGAGCAGTACTTC.

The chain is built from TRBV28 and TRBJ1-2; 10 bases are shared with TRBD1. Germline V CDR1 and CDR2: MDHEN, SYDVKM. The V gene end was trimmed by 3 bases and the J gene end by 6 bases; junction bases not matched to a gene: 7. This CDR3 spans 15 amino acids. Written as DNA, the CDR3 is TGTGCCAGCAGTTTCTGGAGACAGGGGGCGGATGGCTACACCTTC. Protein: CASSFWRQGADGYTF.

This clonotype came up a few times. The rearrangement joins TRBV12-3 or TRBV12-4 to TRBJ1-6; 7 bases agree with TRBD1. The V segment lost 5 bases and the J segment 8 bases; nucleotides outside the gene matches: 15. The CDR3 spans 17 residues. The CDR3 protein is CASSLTLQGRVYSPLHF. DNA for the CDR3: TGTGCCAGCAGTCTCACTTTACAGGGGAGGGTTTATTCACCCCTCCACTTT.

The rearrangement joins TRBV6-4 to TRBJ1-1; 11 positions agree with TRBD1. The V gene end was trimmed by 2 bases and the J gene end by 4 bases; junction bases not matched to a gene: 3. Germline V gene data show CDR1 as MRHNA and CDR2 as SNTAGT. The CDR3 loop spans 15 amino acids. Written as DNA, the CDR3 is TGTGCCAGCAGTGACCCGGGACAGGGGGGCACTGAAGCTTTCTTT. Protein product: CASSDPGQGGTEAFF.

The J gene is TRBJ2-1, the V gene TRBV27; D may correspond to TRBD1 or TRBD2 (5 bases each). CDR3 length equals 12 residues. CDR1 and CDR2 from the germline V gene are MNHEY and SMNVEV (reference sequence). Between the trimmed V and J ends, which lost 3 bases and 11 bases, there was a span of 11 bases. The CDR3 loop reads CASSFLGDKQFF. The CDR3 DNA is TGTGCCAGCAGTTTTCTGGGGGATAAGCAGTTCTTC.

V and J are TRBV10-3 and TRBJ2-7, with 11 nucleotides matching TRBD2. Germline V gene data show CDR1 as ENHRY and CDR2 as SYGVKD. This CDR3 spans 18 amino acids. V lost 4 bases, J lost 3 bases, and 14 bases stayed unmatched. The chain's CDR3 is CAISVGWDTSGSVYEQYF. CDR3 in DNA: TGTGCCATCAGTGTAGGGTGGGACACTAGCGGGAGCGTCTACGAGCAGTACTTC.

This chain joins TRBV7-9 and TRBJ2-5; D is possibly TRBD1 (6 bases). Germline CDR1 reads SEHNR; CDR2 reads FQNEAQ (reference sequence). With 2 bases removed from V and 9 bases from J, the gap between germline ends came to 19 bases. The CDR3 loop spans 15 amino acids. CDR3 nucleotides: TGTGCCAGCAGCTTAAGGGCGGACCTTTCAGGGGCCCAGTACTTC. Protein sequence: CASSLRADLSGAQYF.

This clonotype was counted a few times. The chain uses TRBV3-1 and TRBJ2-5; TRBD2 matches at 12 bases. V shed 4 bases and J 12 bases; nucleotides not matched to a gene: 9. CDR3 length: 14 residues. Germline CDR1 reads LGHDT; CDR2 reads YNNKEL (reference sequence). The CDR3, as DNA: TGTGCCAGCAGCCTATCGACTAGCGGGGGCCCAAAGTACTTC. Its translation: CASSLSTSGGPKYF.